Sequencing of this T cell receptor (beta chain) was carried out in a study of blood T cell repertoires in COVID-19. Study background: PBMCs, B-cell-depleted T cells, or T cells were the source of the cDNA or gDNA that made up the material.

Data came from immunoSEQ multiplex PCR; TCRdb stores just in-frame clones and leaves some out. The sample has about 250,000 clones, roughly 84% seen once. This clone was detected a few times. The sequence derives from a man aged 45-65 years with active or convalescent COVID-19. The specimen sequenced was peripheral blood.

CDR3 residues: CASSQETSGGAYGYTF. CDR3 nucleotide sequence: TGTGCCAGCAGCCAAGAGACCTCGGGGGGCGCGTATGGCTACACCTTC. The chain employs TRBV4-2 and TRBJ1-2, with D possibly being TRBD1 (6 bases). Germline CDR1 is LGHNA and CDR2 is YNFKEQ. The CDR3 is made up of 16 amino acids. V was shortened by 0 bases and J by 5 bases, with 16 bases between the two germline ends.